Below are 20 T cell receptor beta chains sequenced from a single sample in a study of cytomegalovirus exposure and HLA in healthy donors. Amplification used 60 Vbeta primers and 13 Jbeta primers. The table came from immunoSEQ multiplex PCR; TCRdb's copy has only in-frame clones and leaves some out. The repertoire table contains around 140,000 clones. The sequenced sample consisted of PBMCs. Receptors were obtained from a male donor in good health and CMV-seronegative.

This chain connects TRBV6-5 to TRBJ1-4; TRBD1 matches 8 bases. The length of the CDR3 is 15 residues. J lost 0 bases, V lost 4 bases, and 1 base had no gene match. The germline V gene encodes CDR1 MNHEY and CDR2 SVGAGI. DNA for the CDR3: TGTGCCAGCAGTTCGACAGGGGCAACTAATGAAAAACTGTTTTTT. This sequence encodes CASSSTGATNEKLFF.

The CDR3 bases are TGTGCCAGCAGCTTAGTCCTAGACAGGGGCTACGAGCAGTACTTC. It specifies CASSLVLDRGYEQYF. The genes are TRBV7-8 and TRBJ2-7; 8 nucleotides match TRBD1. Trimming cost V 1 base and J 3 bases; bases outside gene matches: 5. Germline CDR1 and CDR2: SGHVS and FQNEAQ. This CDR3 spans 15 amino acids.

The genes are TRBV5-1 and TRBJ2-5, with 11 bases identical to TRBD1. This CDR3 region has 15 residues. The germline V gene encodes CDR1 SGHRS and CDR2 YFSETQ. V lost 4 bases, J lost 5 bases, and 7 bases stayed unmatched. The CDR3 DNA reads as TGCGCCAGCAGCCCGCGGACAGGGGGCGGGGAGACCCAGTACTTC. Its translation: CASSPRTGGGETQYF.

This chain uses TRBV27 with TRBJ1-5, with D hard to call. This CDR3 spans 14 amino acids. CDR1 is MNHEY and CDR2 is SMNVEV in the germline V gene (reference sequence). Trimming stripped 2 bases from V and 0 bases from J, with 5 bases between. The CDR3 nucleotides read TGTGCCAGCAGTTTAATTAATAGCAATCAGCCCCAGCATTTT. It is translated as CASSLINSNQPQHF.

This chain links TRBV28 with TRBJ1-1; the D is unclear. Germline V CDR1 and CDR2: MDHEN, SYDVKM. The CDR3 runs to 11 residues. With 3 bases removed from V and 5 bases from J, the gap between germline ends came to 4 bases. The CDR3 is CASSLSTEAFF. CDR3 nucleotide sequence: TGTGCCAGCAGTTTGTCTACTGAAGCTTTCTTT.

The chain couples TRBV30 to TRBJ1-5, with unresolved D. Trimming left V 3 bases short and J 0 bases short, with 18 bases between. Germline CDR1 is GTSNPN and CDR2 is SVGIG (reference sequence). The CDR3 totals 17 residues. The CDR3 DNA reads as TGTGCCTGGAGGGCCCCCCTTGGGCAACATAGCAATCAGCCCCAGCATTTT. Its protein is CAWRAPLGQHSNQPQHF.

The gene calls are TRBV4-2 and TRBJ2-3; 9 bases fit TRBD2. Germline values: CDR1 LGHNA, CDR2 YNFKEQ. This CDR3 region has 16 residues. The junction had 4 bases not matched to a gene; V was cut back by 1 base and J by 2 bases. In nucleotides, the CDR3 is TGTGCCAGCAGCCAAGGTCTAGCGGGGCTCACAGATACGCAGTATTTT. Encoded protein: CASSQGLAGLTDTQYF.

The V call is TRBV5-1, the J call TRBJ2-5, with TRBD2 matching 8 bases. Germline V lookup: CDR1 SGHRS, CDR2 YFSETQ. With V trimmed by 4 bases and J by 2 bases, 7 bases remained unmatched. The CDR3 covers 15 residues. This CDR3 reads CASSPGGDPQETQYF. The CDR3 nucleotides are TGCGCCAGCAGCCCCGGGGGGGACCCACAAGAGACCCAGTACTTC.

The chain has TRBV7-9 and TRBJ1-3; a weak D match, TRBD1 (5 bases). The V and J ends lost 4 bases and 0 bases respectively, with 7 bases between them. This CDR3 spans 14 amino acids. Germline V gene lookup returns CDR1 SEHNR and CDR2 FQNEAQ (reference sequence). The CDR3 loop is CASSSTVSGNTIYF. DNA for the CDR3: TGTGCCAGCAGCTCGACAGTCTCTGGAAACACCATATATTTT.

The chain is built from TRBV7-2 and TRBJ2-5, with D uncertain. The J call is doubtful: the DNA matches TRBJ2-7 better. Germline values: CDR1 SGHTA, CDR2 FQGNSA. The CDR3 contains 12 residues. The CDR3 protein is CATRRGPYEQYF. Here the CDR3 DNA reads TGTGCCACCCGACGAGGCCCCTACGAGCAGTACTTC.

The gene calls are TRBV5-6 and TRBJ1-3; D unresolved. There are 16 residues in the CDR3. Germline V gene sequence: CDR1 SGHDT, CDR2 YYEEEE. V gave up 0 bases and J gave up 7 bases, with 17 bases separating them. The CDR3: CASSLGLGDFRNTIYF. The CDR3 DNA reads TGTGCCAGCAGCTTGGGTCTCGGTGACTTTAGGAACACCATATATTTT.

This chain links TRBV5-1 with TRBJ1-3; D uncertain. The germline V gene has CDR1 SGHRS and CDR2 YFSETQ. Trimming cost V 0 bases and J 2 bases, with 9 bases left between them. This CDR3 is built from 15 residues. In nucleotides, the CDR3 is TGCGCCAGCAGCTTGGATACCCGGGCTGGAAACACCATATATTTT. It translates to CASSLDTRAGNTIYF.

The CDR3 nucleotides are TGTGCCACGACTCCTCAGGGGGTGGGCACTGAAGCTTTCTTT. Translation gives CATTPQGVGTEAFF. The rearrangement links TRBV10-3 to TRBJ1-1, with 7 positions matching TRBD1. This CDR3 is 14 amino acids long. V lost 10 bases, J lost 4 bases, and 12 bases stayed unmatched. Germline V gene sequence: CDR1 ENHRY, CDR2 SYGVKD.

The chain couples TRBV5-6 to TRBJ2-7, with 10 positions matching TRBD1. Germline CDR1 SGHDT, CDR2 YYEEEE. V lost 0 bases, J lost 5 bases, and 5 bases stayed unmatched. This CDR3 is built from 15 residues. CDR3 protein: CASSLARDRGNEQYF. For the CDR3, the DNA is TGTGCCAGCAGCTTGGCCCGGGACAGGGGAAACGAGCAGTACTTC.

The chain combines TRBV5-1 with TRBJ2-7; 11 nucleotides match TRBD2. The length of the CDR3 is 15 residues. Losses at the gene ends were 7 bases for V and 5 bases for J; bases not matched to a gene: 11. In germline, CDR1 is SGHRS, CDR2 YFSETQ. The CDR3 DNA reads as TGCGCCAGCCAACCTATAGCGGGAGGGCCCAACGAGCAGTACTTC. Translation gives CASQPIAGGPNEQYF.

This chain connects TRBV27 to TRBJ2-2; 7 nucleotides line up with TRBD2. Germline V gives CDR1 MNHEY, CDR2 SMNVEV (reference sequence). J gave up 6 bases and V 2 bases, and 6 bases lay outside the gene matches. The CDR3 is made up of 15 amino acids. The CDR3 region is CASSLGLAAAGELFF. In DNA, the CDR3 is TGTGCCAGCAGTTTAGGGCTAGCGGCAGCCGGGGAGCTGTTTTTT.

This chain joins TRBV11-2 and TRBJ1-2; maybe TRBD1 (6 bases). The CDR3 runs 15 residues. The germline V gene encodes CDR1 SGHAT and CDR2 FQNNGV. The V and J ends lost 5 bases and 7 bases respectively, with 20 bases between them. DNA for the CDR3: TGTGCCAGCAGCCCCAGGTTTGTACAGGGACGTGGCTACACCTTC. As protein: CASSPRFVQGRGYTF.

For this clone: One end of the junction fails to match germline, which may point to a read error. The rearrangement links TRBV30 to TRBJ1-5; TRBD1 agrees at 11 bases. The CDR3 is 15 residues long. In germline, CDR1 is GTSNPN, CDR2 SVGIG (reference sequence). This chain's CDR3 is CAWGTGGLTGQSQHF. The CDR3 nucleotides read TGTGCCTGGGGGACAGGGGGATTGACTGGTCAGTCCCAGCATTTT.

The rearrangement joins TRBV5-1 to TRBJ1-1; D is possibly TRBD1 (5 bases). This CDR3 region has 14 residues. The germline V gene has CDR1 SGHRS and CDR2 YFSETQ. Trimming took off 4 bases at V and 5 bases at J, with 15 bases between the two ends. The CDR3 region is CASSPGRGGTEAFF. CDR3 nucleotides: TGCGCCAGCAGCCCGGGTCGCGGGGGGACTGAAGCTTTCTTT.

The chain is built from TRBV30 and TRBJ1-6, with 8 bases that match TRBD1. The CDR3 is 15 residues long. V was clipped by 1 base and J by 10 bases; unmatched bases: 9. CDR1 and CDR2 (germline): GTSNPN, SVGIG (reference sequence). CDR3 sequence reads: CAWSDGTGAISPLHF. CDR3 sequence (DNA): TGTGCCTGGAGTGACGGGACAGGAGCCATATCACCCCTCCACTTT.